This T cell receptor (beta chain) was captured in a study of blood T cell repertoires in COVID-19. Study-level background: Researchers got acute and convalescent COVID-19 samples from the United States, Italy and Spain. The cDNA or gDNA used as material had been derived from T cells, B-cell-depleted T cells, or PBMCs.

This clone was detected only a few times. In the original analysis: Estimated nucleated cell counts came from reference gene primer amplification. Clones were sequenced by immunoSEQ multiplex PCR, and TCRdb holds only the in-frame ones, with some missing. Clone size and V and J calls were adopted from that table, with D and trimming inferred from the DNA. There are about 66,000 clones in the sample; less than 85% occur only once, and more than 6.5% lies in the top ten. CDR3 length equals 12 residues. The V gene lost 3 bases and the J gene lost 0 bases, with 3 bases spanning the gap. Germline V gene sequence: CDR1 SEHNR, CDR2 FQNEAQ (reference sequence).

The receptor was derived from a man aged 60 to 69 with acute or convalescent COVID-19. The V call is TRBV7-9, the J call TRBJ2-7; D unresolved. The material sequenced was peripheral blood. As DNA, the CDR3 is TGTGCCAGCAGCTTCAGCTCCTACGAGCAGTACTTC. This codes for CASSFSSYEQYF.